The entry below describes one T cell receptor beta chain. The data belong to a study of cytomegalovirus exposure and HLA in healthy donors. The CDR3 consists of 14 residues. V shed 1 base and J 12 bases; nucleotides not matched to a gene: 8. Germline V gives CDR1 SGHAT, CDR2 FQNNGV. The PCR was carried out with 60 Vbeta primers and 13 Jbeta primers. The data were produced by immunoSEQ multiplex PCR, yet TCRdb's version contains in-frame clones alone and is incomplete. This table holds roughly 110,000 clones, 55% to 75% found once. The receptor's source is a man aged 30 to 39 in good health and CMV-seropositive. The sequencing sample was made of PBMCs. V is TRBV11-2 and J is TRBJ2-1; 8 bases line up with TRBD2. The CDR3: CASSLGGGGIAQFF. CDR3 bases: TGTGCCAGCAGCTTAGGGGGCGGGGGGATTGCGCAGTTCTTC.